Described below is a single T cell receptor beta chain sequence and its context. The data were obtained in a study of blood T cell repertoires in COVID-19. Here immunoSEQ multiplex PCR was the method, and the copy in TCRdb shows in-frame clones only, minus some. There are 60,000 to 85,000 clones in the sample; roughly 80% occur only once, and 15% to 20% lies in the top ten. With 6 bases removed from V and 10 bases from J, the gap between germline ends came to 24 bases. Germline assignment: CDR1 MNHEY and CDR2 SVGEGT. This CDR3 contains 16 residues. The clonotype originates from a man between 65 and 79 years old who had recovered from COVID-19. This chain links TRBV6-2 or TRBV6-3 with TRBJ2-2, with TRBD2 as a possible D gene (6 bases). Sequenced material: peripheral blood. In nucleotides, the CDR3 is TGTGCCAGCAGCCACGGGGGACGGATTAAATCTTTGGAGCTGTTTTTT. It yields the protein CASSHGGRIKSLELFF.